The clone carrying this T cell receptor (beta chain) turned up a few times. Its cognate antigen is unknown. The junction had 4 bases not matched to a gene; V was cut back by 3 bases and J by 1 base. This CDR3 has 15 residues. Germline values: CDR1 SGHRS, CDR2 YFSETQ. This sample was included in a study of cytotoxic CD8 clonotypes in ibrutinib-treated CLL. Across the whole study: Sequenced samples delivered averages of roughly 250,000 productive templates and around 94,000 productive rearrangements.

Study observations and caveats: Sustained-remission and progressing patients had different sampling times. A rise in clonality was seen at ibrutinib response, and a fall back toward baseline was seen at progression. Exceeding age-matched healthy donors, baseline clonality also tracked the counts of circulating CD8+ T cells.

The assay was immunoSEQ multiplex PCR, and TCRdb's table has in-frame clones only and misses some. In the table there are about 200,000 clones, approximately 72% of which are singletons. The chain carries TRBV5-1 and TRBJ2-7; the match to TRBD1 covers 10 bases. The sequenced sample was PBMCs, obtained after 24 months of ibrutinib treatment. This sequence originates from a human donor with chronic lymphocytic leukemia. DNA for the CDR3: TGCGCCAGCAGCTCGGGACAGGGGATTTCCTACGAGCAGTACTTC. Its translation: CASSSGQGISYEQYF. Full variable domain (outside the CDR3, taken from reference TRBV5-1 and TRBJ2-7): KAGVTQTPRYLIKTRGQQVTLSCSPISGHRSVSWYQQTPGQGLQFLFEYFSETQRNKGNFPGRFSGRQFSNSRSEMNVSTLELGDSALYLCASSSGQGISYEQYFGPGTRLTVT.